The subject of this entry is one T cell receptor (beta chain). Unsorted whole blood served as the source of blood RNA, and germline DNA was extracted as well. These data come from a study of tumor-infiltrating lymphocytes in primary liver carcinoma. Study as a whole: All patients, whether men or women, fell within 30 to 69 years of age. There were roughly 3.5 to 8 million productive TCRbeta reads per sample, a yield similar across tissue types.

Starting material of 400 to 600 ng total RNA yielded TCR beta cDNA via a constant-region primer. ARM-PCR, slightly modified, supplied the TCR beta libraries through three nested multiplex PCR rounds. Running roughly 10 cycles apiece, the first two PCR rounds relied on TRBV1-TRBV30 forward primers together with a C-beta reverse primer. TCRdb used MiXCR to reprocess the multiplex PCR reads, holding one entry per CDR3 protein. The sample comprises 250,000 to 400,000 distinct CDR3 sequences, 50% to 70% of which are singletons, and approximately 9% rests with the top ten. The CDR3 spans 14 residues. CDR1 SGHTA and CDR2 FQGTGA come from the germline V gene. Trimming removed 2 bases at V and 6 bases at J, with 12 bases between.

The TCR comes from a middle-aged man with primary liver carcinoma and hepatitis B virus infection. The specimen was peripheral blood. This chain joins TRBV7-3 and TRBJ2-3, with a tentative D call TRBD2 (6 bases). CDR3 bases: TGTGCCAGCAGCTTAGTTAGCCGGGGGGATACGCAGTATTTT. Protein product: CASSLVSRGDTQYF.